This T cell receptor beta chain was recorded in a study of vaccination and CD4 T cells after COVID-19. Study-level information: From HCoV-229E, HCoV-OC43, HCoV-NL63 and SARS-CoV-2, overlapping spike peptides were used to stimulate the cells. General study findings and limits: It was found that, in convalescent patients, 304 of 307 vaccine-specific clones were spike mono-reactive.

Once obtained from cultured CD4+ T cells, the DNA was sequenced using the Oncomine TCR Beta short-read assay. TCRdb fed the PCR reads into MiXCR, producing one record per CDR3 protein. The sample consists of 15,000 or so distinct CDR3 sequences, 50% to 65% of them appearing once. V lost 4 bases and J 2 bases, leaving 11 bases between the germline ends. Per germline, CDR1 MNHEY and CDR2 SMNVEV (reference sequence). The CDR3 contains 14 residues. Documented treatment: approximately 9-day PBMC culture with coronavirus spike peptide pools or control peptides (ViraFEST assay). Regarding this clonotype: Its antigen is not known.

This TCR was recovered from a human donor who had recovered from COVID-19. This chain links TRBV27 with TRBJ1-2; D unresolved. The sequenced sample was CD4+ T cells from blood, cultured in vitro. The DNA for the CDR3 is TGTGCCAGCAGTTCTCGGACGACAAACTATGGCTACACCTTC. Its translation is CASSSRTTNYGYTF.